The rows below give T cell receptor beta chains drawn from one sample of a study of vaccination and CD4 T cells after COVID-19. The antigens of these receptors remain unknown. From the PCR reads, TCRdb called clonotypes with MiXCR, one entry per CDR3 protein. The sample includes about 22,000 distinct CDR3 sequences, 38% of them seen just once. The sample was CD4+ T cells from blood, cultured in vitro, taken before SARS-CoV-2 vaccination. Receptors were obtained from a human donor who had recovered from COVID-19. Both conserved end residues are part of each CDR3. A D gene is named only where the DNA matches it firmly.

d_gene	v_gene	len	j_gene	CDR3aa
NA	TRBV6-7	15	TRBJ2-5	CASSYPRRWEETQYF
NA	TRBV12-3/TRBV12-4	12	TRBJ1-6	CASSLNRDSIHF
TRBD1	TRBV20-1	13	TRBJ1-5	CSARRDRRQPQHF
NA	TRBV7-9	14	TRBJ1-6	CASSLVRTGSPLHF
NA	TRBV19	14	TRBJ2-1	CATAPGSSYNEQFF
NA	TRBV10-3	13	TRBJ2-5	CAISERQQETQYF
NA	TRBV2	13	TRBJ2-7	CASIARDRYEQYF
NA	TRBV25-1	13	TRBJ1-1	CASSDPLGLEAFF
TRBD2	TRBV27	16	TRBJ2-7	CASSSPYRGGDYEQYF
NA	TRBV19	13	TRBJ1-2	CASSMWGQGGYTF
NA	TRBV7-2	15	TRBJ2-2	CASSQRGGRTGELFF
TRBD1	TRBV7-2	14	TRBJ1-6	CASSPQGAGSPLHF
NA	TRBV20-1	11	TRBJ2-7	CSARRSYEQYF
NA	TRBV20-1	12	TRBJ1-1	CSAYSMNTEAFF
TRBD1	TRBV27	15	TRBJ1-1	CASSPGQGAFTEAFF
NA	TRBV9	11	TRBJ2-3	CASSGRDTQYF
TRBD1	TRBV6-2/TRBV6-3	14	TRBJ1-2	CASGNRGIGYGYTF
NA	TRBV11-3	14	TRBJ2-5	CASSLAGIQETQYF
NA	TRBV7-9	11	TRBJ2-3	CASTPGDTQYF
NA	TRBV7-2	16	TRBJ1-2	CASSLGSGAGSYGYTF
NA	TRBV6-2/TRBV6-3	14	TRBJ1-2	CASSYSVAQSGYTF
NA	TRBV6-1	13	TRBJ1-5	CASSSGANQPQHF
TRBD1	TRBV19	14	TRBJ1-1	CATKSGTANTEAFF
NA	TRBV6-2/TRBV6-3	11	TRBJ2-7	CASSSRGEQYF
NA	TRBV19	15	TRBJ1-2	CASSIAGVVSYGYTF
NA	TRBV28	15	TRBJ2-4	CASSTPGLAKNIQYF
NA	TRBV7-3	14	TRBJ2-5	CASSLNPGQETQYF
TRBD2	TRBV19	13	TRBJ2-3	CASRMGAGVRQYF
TRBD1	TRBV7-9	14	TRBJ2-7	CASSHRDRNYEQYF
NA	TRBV7-2	13	TRBJ1-1	CASSLDGRREAFF
TRBD1	TRBV6-1	15	TRBJ1-1	CASNALQGRNTEAFF
NA	TRBV6-2/TRBV6-3	14	TRBJ2-3	CASRGAGRTDTQYF
NA	TRBV7-6	17	TRBJ2-2	CASSSGEFSANTGELFF
NA	TRBV7-2	16	TRBJ1-5	CASSLSGGYSNQPQHF
NA	TRBV19	14	TRBJ1-5	CASSRLSHGQPQHF
TRBD1	TRBV28	17	TRBJ1-1	CASSLFVGTGAVSEAFF
NA	TRBV20-1	14	TRBJ1-1	CSAIGASGFTEAFF
NA	TRBV7-3	15	TRBJ1-6	CASSYSGIYNSPLHF
TRBD1	TRBV20-1	18	TRBJ1-5	CSARDGRTGFSVGQPQHF
NA	TRBV28	11	TRBJ2-7	CASSQIYEQYF
NA	TRBV6-5	14	TRBJ1-2	CASSYSRLNYGYTF
NA	TRBV2	13	TRBJ2-3	CASLAGPTDTQYF
TRBD1	TRBV9	17	TRBJ1-2	CASSADDRGLANYGYTF
NA	TRBV19	16	TRBJ1-2	CASSTTAGTQGGGYTF
TRBD2	TRBV6-1	16	TRBJ2-2	CASRPPGTSGGGELFF
NA	TRBV12-3/TRBV12-4	14	TRBJ2-3	CASSSSGACCTQYF
NA	TRBV5-1	13	TRBJ2-5	CASSSTGQETQYF
NA	TRBV19	13	TRBJ1-5	CASSIFDNQPQHF
NA	TRBV14	14	TRBJ1-2	CASSQDRSSGGYTF
TRBD1	TRBV6-2/TRBV6-3	14	TRBJ2-7	CASRMDRAKYEQYF
TRBD2	TRBV4-1	17	TRBJ2-7	CASSRTSGGRGGYEQYF
NA	TRBV15	16	TRBJ2-7	CATSRGDGMSSYEQYF